This record covers a single T cell receptor beta chain. The assay was immunoSEQ multiplex PCR, and TCRdb's table has in-frame clones only and misses some. The sample contains roughly 180,000 clones, more than 80% of which appear only once. The data belong to a study of cytomegalovirus exposure and HLA in healthy donors. This CDR3 contains 15 residues. Germline CDR1 reads SGHDN; CDR2 reads FVKESK. The V end was cut by 5 bases, the J end by 2 bases, with 16 bases between. Sample: PBMCs. This TCR was recovered from a man aged 18 to 30 in good health and CMV-seropositive. The chain joins TRBV14 to TRBJ2-7; D might be TRBD2 (6 bases). CDR3 amino acids: CASSLTGDSPYEQYF. The CDR3 nucleotides read TGTGCCAGCAGCTTGACCGGGGACTCCCCCTACGAGCAGTACTTC.